The rows below give T cell receptor beta chains drawn from one sample of a study of shared clonotypes between healthy human individuals. Clones were read by immunoSEQ multiplex PCR, and TCRdb kept only the in-frame ones, dropping some. The repertoire consists of about 470,000 clones, with more than 75% occurring once and the leading ten covering about 13%. Material for sequencing was PBMCs. These receptors were obtained from a woman between 40 and 55 years old in good health. Some clones in this sample may be carry-over from other donors' samples. CDR3s include the opening cysteine and the closing phenylalanine or tryptophan. A D gene is named only where the DNA matches it firmly. Only part of the rows carry a size: once, few, many, or a class if the clone is expanded.

j_call	d_call	clone_size	v_call	cdr3_nt	cdr3_aa
TRBJ1-2	TRBD1	NA	TRBV20-1	TGCAGTGCCCCGACAGGGACTGGCTACACCTTC	CSAPTGTGYTF
TRBJ2-1	TRBD1	NA	TRBV7-3	TGTGCCAGCAGCATCACGGGACAGGGGTACAATGAGCAGTTCTTC	CASSITGQGYNEQFF
TRBJ2-3	TRBD2	NA	TRBV5-4	TGTGCCAGCAGCCCCCGGACTAGCGGGGATACGCAGTATTTT	CASSPRTSGDTQYF
TRBJ1-1	NA	NA	TRBV28	TGTGCCAGCAACGAGGGGGGGGTGAACACTGAAGCTTTCTTT	CASNEGGVNTEAFF
TRBJ1-2	NA	NA	TRBV5-6	TGTGCCAGCAGCTTGATGAGGGGGTCGTACTATGGCTACACCTTC	CASSLMRGSYYGYTF
TRBJ2-7	NA	NA	TRBV7-8	TGTGCCAGCAGCTTAGGTTCCGCCAGGAACACCTACGAGCAGTACTTC	CASSLGSARNTYEQYF
TRBJ2-7	NA	NA	TRBV18	TGTGCCAGCTCACGAGTTGGGGATGGGGACGAGCAGTACTTC	CASSRVGDGDEQYF
TRBJ2-5	NA	few	TRBV7-2	TGTGCCAGCAGCTTGGCCGGGGCTAGTGGGACCCAGTACTTC	CASSLAGASGTQYF
TRBJ1-5	TRBD1	NA	TRBV4-3	TGCGCCAGCAGCCAGGGGGGCGGGACAGATTTAAATCAGCCCCAGCATTTT	CASSQGGGTDLNQPQHF
TRBJ1-3	NA	NA	TRBV30	TGTGCCTGGAGTGGGCTACACCCTGGAAACACCATATATTTT	CAWSGLHPGNTIYF
TRBJ2-7	NA	few	TRBV7-3	TGTGCCAGCAGCTTAACAGGAGGGGACGAGCAGTACTTC	CASSLTGGDEQYF
TRBJ2-1	NA	NA	TRBV7-9	TGTGCCAGCAGCCCCCCCTCTAGCGCCTACAATGAGCAGTTCTTC	CASSPPSSAYNEQFF
TRBJ1-2	NA	NA	TRBV15	TGTGCCACCAGCAGAGAGCGCGAAACAGGGCGCTACACCTTC	CATSRERETGRYTF
TRBJ2-1	TRBD2	NA	TRBV11-3	TGTGCCAGCAGCCCCATGGGGACTAGCGGGACGCATGAGCAGTTCTTC	CASSPMGTSGTHEQFF
TRBJ2-7	NA	NA	TRBV28	TGTGCCAGCTGTTCATCCTACGAGCAGTACTTC	CASCSSYEQYF
TRBJ2-1	TRBD2	NA	TRBV4-1	TGCGCCAGCAGCCAAGTCATGGCGGGAGGGGAGCAGTTCTTC	CASSQVMAGGEQFF
TRBJ1-1	TRBD1	few	TRBV19	TGTGCCAGTAGTATAAGGGGAGGGGGCTCGAATTTAACCCTTCGAATGAACACTGAAGCTTTCTTT	CASSIRGGGSNLTLRMNTEAFF
TRBJ1-6	NA	NA	TRBV6-5	TGTGCCAGCAGTCTCATCCCACCCCTCCACTTT	CASSLIPPLHF
TRBJ2-2	TRBD2	NA	TRBV18	TGTGCCAGCTCACCGGGGCGGGAGTACACCGGGGAGCTGTTTTTT	CASSPGREYTGELFF
TRBJ2-1	TRBD1	NA	TRBV6-4	TGTGCCAGCAGTGAGTCGACAGGGACAGGGGGCAATGAGCAGTTCTTC	CASSESTGTGGNEQFF